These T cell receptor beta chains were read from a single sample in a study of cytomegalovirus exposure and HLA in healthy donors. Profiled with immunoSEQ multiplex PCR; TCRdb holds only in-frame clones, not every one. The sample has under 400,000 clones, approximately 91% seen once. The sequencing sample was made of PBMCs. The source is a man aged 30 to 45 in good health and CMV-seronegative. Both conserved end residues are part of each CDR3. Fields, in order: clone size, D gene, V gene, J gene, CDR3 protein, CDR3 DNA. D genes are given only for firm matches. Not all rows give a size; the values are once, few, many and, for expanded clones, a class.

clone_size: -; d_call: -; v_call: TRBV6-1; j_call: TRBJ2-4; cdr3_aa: CASSEPAGQSIAKNIQYF; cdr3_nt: TGTGCCAGCAGTGAACCCGCCGGACAGTCAATAGCCAAAAACATTCAGTACTTC
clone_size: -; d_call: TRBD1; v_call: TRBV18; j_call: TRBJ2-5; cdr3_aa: CASSPLDRGSKTQYF; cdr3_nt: TGTGCCAGCTCACCACTGGACAGGGGAAGTAAGACCCAGTACTTC
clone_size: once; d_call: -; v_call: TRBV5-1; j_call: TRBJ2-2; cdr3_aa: CASSPTWGAPGELFF; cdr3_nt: TGCGCCAGCAGCCCGACGTGGGGAGCTCCCGGGGAGCTGTTTTTT
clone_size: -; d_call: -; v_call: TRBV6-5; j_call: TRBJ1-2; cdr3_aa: CASSYSGQEVIYGYTF; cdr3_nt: TGTGCCAGCAGTTACTCGGGGCAGGAAGTTATCTATGGCTACACCTTC
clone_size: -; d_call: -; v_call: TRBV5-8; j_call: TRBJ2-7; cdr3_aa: CASSLATGLLPYEQYF; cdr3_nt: TGTGCCAGCAGCTTGGCCACGGGGTTGCTTCCCTACGAGCAGTACTTC
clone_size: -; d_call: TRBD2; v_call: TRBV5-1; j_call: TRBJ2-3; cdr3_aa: CASSLERGSGSTDTQYF; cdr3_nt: TGCGCCAGCAGCTTGGAGAGAGGTAGCGGGAGCACAGATACGCAGTATTTT
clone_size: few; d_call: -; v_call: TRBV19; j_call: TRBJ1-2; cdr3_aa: CASSMSSYGYTF; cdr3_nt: TGTGCCAGTAGTATGTCCTCCTATGGCTACACCTTC
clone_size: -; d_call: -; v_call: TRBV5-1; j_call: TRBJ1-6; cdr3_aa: CASSLDWSSPLHF; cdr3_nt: TGCGCCAGCAGCCTAGATTGGAGTTCACCCCTCCACTTT
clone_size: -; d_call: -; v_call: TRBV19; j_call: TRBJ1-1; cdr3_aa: CASTLDERRNTEAFF; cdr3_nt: TGTGCCAGTACCCTAGATGAGAGAAGAAACACTGAAGCTTTCTTT
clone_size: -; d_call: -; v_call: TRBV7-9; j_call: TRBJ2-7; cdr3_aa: CASSWTEKMGEQYF; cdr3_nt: TGTGCCAGCAGCTGGACAGAGAAGATGGGCGAGCAGTACTTC
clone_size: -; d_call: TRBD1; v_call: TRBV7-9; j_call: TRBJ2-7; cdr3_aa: CASSFTGGETYEQYF; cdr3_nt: TGTGCCAGCAGCTTCACAGGGGGCGAGACCTACGAGCAGTACTTC
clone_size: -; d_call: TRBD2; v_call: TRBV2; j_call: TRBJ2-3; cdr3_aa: CASRIGTSGRTDTQYF; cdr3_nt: TGTGCCAGCAGAATTGGGACTAGCGGGCGCACAGATACGCAGTATTTT
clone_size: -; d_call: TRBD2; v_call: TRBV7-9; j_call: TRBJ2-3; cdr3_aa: CASSPRRTSGTDTQYF; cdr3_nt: TGTGCCAGCAGCCCCAGACGGACTAGCGGCACAGATACGCAGTATTTT
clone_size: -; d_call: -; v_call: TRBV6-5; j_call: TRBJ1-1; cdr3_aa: CASSNVMNTEAFF; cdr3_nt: TGTGCCAGCAGCAATGTCATGAACACTGAAGCTTTCTTT
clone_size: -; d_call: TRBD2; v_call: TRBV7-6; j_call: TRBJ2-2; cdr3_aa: CASSLETSGNGELFF; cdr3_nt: TGTGCCAGCAGCTTAGAAACTAGCGGGAACGGGGAGCTGTTTTTT
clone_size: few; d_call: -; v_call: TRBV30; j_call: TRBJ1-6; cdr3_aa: CAWRVSNNSPLHF; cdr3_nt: TGTGCCTGGAGAGTGAGTAATAATTCACCCCTCCACTTT
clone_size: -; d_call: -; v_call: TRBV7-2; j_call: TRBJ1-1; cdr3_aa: CASSLVRGNTEAFF; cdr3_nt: TGTGCCAGCAGCTTAGTACGGGGGAACACTGAAGCTTTCTTT
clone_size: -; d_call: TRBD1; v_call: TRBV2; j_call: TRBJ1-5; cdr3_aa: CATQMGQASNQPQHF; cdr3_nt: TGTGCCACACAGATGGGACAGGCTAGCAATCAGCCCCAGCATTTT
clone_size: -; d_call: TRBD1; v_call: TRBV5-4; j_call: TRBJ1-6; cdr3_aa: CASNPTGPHSPLHF; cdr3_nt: TGTGCCAGCAACCCGACAGGGCCCCATTCACCCCTCCACTTT
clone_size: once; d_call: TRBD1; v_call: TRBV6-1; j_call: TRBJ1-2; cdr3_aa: CASSDDRVLGYTF; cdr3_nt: TGTGCCAGCAGCGATGACAGGGTACTTGGCTACACCTTC
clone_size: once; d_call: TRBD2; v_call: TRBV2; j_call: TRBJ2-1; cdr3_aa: CASSGLAGYNEQFF; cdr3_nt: TGTGCCAGCAGTGGACTAGCGGGGTACAATGAGCAGTTCTTC
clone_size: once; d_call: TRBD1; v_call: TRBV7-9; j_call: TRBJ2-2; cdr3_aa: CASSLGQGSYTGELFF; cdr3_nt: TGTGCCAGCAGCTTAGGACAGGGAAGTTACACCGGGGAGCTGTTTTTT
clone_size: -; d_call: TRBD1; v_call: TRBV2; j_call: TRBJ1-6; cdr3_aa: CASSEATGIYSPLHF; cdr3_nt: TGTGCCAGCAGTGAAGCGACAGGGATTTATTCACCCCTCCACTTT
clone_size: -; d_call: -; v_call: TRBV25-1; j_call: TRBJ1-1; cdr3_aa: CASSEYADTEAFF; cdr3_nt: TGTGCCAGCAGTGAATATGCGGACACTGAAGCTTTCTTT
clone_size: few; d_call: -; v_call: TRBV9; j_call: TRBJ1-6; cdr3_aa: CASSVEGELSYNSPLHF; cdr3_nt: TGTGCCAGCAGCGTAGAGGGGGAACTCTCCTATAATTCACCCCTCCACTTT
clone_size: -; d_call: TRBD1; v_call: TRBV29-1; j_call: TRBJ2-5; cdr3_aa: CSVDTGGETQYF; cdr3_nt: TGCAGCGTCGACACAGGGGGAGAGACCCAGTACTTC
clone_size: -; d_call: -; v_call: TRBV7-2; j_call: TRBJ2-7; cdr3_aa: CASSLAGGQNYEQYF; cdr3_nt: TGTGCCAGCAGCTTGGCCGGGGGGCAGAACTACGAGCAGTACTTC
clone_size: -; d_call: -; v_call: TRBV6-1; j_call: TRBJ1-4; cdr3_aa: CASSGHGPPYEKLFF; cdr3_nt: TGTGCCAGCAGTGGGCATGGGCCACCATACGAAAAACTGTTTTTT
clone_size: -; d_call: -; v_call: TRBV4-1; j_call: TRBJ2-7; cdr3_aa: CASSQDSNEQYF; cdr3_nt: TGCGCCAGCAGCCAAGATTCAAACGAGCAGTACTTC
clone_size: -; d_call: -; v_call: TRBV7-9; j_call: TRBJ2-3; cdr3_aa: CASSLGGQPTDTQYF; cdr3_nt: TGTGCCAGCAGCTTAGGGGGCCAGCCCACAGATACGCAGTATTTT
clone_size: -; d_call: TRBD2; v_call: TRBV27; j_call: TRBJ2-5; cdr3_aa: CASSFLGGAEETQYF; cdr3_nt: TGTGCCAGCAGTTTCCTCGGGGGGGCCGAAGAGACCCAGTACTTC
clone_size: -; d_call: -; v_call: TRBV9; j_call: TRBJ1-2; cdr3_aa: CASSVRRGAGYTF; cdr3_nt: TGTGCCAGCAGCGTAAGGAGGGGAGCTGGCTACACCTTC
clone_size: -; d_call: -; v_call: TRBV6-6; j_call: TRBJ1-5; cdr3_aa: CASSYDSQPQHF; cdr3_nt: TGTGCCAGCAGTTACGACAGTCAGCCCCAGCATTTT
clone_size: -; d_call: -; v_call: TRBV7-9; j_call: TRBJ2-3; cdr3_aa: CASSFQQGTDTQYF; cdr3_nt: TGTGCCAGCAGCTTCCAACAGGGAACAGATACGCAGTATTTT
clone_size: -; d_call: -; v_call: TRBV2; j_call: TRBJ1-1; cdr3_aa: CASIPTAAVSINTEAFF; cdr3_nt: TGTGCCAGCATACCGACAGCTGCGGTGTCCATCAACACTGAAGCTTTCTTT
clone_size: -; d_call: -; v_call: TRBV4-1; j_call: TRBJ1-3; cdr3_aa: CASSPAGAGGNTIYF; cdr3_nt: TGCGCCAGCAGCCCGGCGGGGGCAGGCGGAAACACCATATATTTT
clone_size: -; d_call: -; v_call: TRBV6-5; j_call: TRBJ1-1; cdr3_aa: CASSYGGVNTEAFF; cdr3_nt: TGTGCCAGCAGTTACGGGGGCGTGAACACTGAAGCTTTCTTT
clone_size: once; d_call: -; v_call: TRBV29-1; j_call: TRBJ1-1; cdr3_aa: CSVLVTEAFF; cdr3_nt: TGCAGCGTTTTAGTTACTGAAGCTTTCTTT
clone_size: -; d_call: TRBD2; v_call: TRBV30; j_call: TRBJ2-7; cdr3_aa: CACSLAGAPEQYF; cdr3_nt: TGTGCCTGCTCGCTAGCGGGGGCCCCCGAGCAGTACTTC
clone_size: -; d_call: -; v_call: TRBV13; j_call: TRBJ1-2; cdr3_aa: CASSPHGDYGYTF; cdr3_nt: TGTGCCAGCAGCCCTCACGGAGACTATGGCTACACCTTC
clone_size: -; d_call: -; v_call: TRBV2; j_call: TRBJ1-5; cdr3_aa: CASSGSAYQPQHF; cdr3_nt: TGTGCCAGCAGTGGTAGTGCTTATCAGCCCCAGCATTTT
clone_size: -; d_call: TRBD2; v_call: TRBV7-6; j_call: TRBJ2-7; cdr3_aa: CASSLMARGGYEQYF; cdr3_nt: TGTGCCAGCAGCTTAATGGCTCGCGGGGGTTACGAGCAGTACTTC
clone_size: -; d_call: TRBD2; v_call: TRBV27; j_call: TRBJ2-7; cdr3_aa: CASSFSSGGSYEQYF; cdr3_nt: TGTGCCAGCAGTTTCTCTAGCGGGGGCTCCTACGAGCAGTACTTC
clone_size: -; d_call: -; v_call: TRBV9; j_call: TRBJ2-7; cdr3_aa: CASSVDTGKSYEQYF; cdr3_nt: TGTGCCAGCAGCGTAGATACAGGCAAATCCTACGAGCAGTACTTC
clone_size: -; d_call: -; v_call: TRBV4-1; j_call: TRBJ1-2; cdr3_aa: CASRNLGLLNRTNYGYTF; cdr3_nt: TGCGCCAGCAGGAATCTGGGCTTGTTGAACCGTACTAACTATGGCTACACCTTC
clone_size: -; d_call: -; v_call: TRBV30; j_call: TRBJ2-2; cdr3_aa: CAWSVLEDRPGELFF; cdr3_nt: TGTGCCTGGAGTGTACTAGAAGATCGGCCCGGGGAGCTGTTTTTT
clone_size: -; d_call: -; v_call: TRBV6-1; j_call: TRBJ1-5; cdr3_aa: CASSPRQANNQPQHF; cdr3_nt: TGTGCCAGCAGTCCCCGACAGGCGAACAATCAGCCCCAGCATTTT
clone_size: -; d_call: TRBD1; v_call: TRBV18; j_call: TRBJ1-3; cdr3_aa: CASSLSRQGLGNTIYF; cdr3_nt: TGTGCCAGCTCACTATCGCGACAGGGTCTTGGAAACACCATATATTTT
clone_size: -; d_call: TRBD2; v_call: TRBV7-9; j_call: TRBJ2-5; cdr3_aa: CASSLHLPGGGETQYF; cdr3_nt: TGTGCCAGCAGCTTACACCTTCCTGGGGGGGGAGAGACCCAGTACTTC
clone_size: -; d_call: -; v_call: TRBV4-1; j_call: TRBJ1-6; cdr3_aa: CASSQVRSSYNSPLHF; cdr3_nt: TGCGCCAGCAGCCAAGTTCGCAGCTCCTATAATTCACCCCTCCACTTT
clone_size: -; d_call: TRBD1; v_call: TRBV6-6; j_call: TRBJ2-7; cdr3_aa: CASRTTGGGNSYEQYF; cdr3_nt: TGTGCCAGCAGAACGACAGGGGGCGGTAACTCCTACGAGCAGTACTTC